This T cell receptor beta chain derives from a study of T cells in Graves' hyperthyroidism and ophthalmopathy. This clonotype was counted a few times. Amplification of TCR beta CDR3 regions used RNA as the template. A first-round RT-PCR of the TCR CDR3 used the HTBI primer set. TCRdb re-derived calls from the multiplex PCR reads in MiXCR, one entry per CDR3 protein. The table records around 430,000 distinct CDR3 sequences, about 15% of them present only once. CDR3 length: 13 amino acids. Looked up from germline, CDR1 is GTSNPN and CDR2 is SVGIG (reference sequence). The junction had 1 base not matched to a gene; V was cut back by 3 bases and J by 4 bases.

The TCR comes from a woman aged 25 to 45 with Graves' hyperthyroidism. The rearrangement links TRBV30 to TRBJ1-5, with TRBD1 matching 9 bases. The sample consisted of blood. In DNA, the CDR3 is TGTGCCTGGAGCGGGACAGGGAATCAGCCCCAGCATTTT. As protein: CAWSGTGNQPQHF.